This TCR beta chain was recovered during a study of blood T cell repertoires in COVID-19 (dated by TCRdb to 2018 to 2020). Study-level background: The collaborator samples originated in the United States, Italy and Spain and spanned the acute and convalescent phases of COVID-19. Sample metadata almost always included a de-identified subject ID, COVID-19 status, age in years and sex. Where HLA class I and class II types were available, the types were taken from metadata supplied by the sample provider, not from assay-based typing. Samples were obtained from the ongoing ImmuneRACE study (first 160 participants) and from about 1,300 subjects provided by 6 global collaborators. The dataset comprised deeply sampled blood TCRbeta repertoires from subjects exposed to, actively infected with, or recovered from COVID-19. The repertoires were released in a freely available public database meant as a resource for research on the immune response to SARS-CoV-2. The prospective study material was composed of cDNA or gDNA derived from T cells, B-cell-depleted T cells, or PBMCs.

V is reduced by 5 bases and J by 1 base, leaving a spacing of 17 bases between them. Per the germline V gene, SGHAT is the CDR1 and FQNNGV is the CDR2. Measured from the cysteine to the phenylalanine, the CDR3 is 16 residues long. The read is trimmed to its CDR3 DNA, 48 bases read in frame from base 1. TCRbeta CDR3 regions were amplified from genomic DNA using the immunoSEQ Assay, a bias-controlled multiplex PCR. The published analysis was carried out like this. The number of nucleated cells in each sample was estimated by amplification of reference gene primers within the assay. To quantify the absolute abundance of each unique TCRbeta CDR3 rearrangement, sequence reads were collapsed and filtered. For each sample, productive Simpson clonality was calculated as the square root of Simpson's diversity index over productive rearrangements. TCRdb carries this immuneACCESS record with in-frame sequences only. Its versions omit some clonotypes, under half of them owing to an unresolved V gene in the studies checked, with the rest unexplained. V, J and clone size derive from that table, while D and trimming were established from the DNA sequence. The sample contains about 42,000 clones, about 88% of them found a single time. The biggest ten clones account for around 19% of the sample.

The collaborating institutions used their own protocols to collect whole blood in K2EDTA tubes. For TCRbeta analysis, collaborators shipped samples as frozen whole blood, isolated PBMCs, or DNA extracted from either of those sample types. As to this clone: Its binding antigen is unknown. Qualities for individual bases were not recorded, and no much larger clone is one base off.

Study-wide findings and limitations: The quantity of clinical and demographic metadata differed by source and by participant and was supplied without curation.

This receptor was obtained from a man in his sixties or seventies with active COVID-19. This chain joins TRBV11-2 to TRBJ1-1, with a tentative D gene TRBD1 over 6 matching bases. The sequencing input was peripheral blood. The CDR3 has the sequence CASSHTGGQKNTEAFF. The nucleotide sequence reads as follows: TGTGCCAGCAGCCACACGGGCGGACAGAAGAACACTGAAGCTTTCTTT. Full variable domain (CDR3 extended with the reference TRBV11-2 and TRBJ1-1 proteins): EAGVAQSPRYKIIEKRQSVAFWCNPISGHATLYWYQQILGQGPKLLIQFQNNGVVDDSQLPKDRFSAERLKGVDSTLKIQPAKLEDSAVYLCASSHTGGQKNTEAFFGQGTRLTVV.